The sequence of this TCR beta chain was determined in a study of beta chain features in type 1 diabetes. Points from the study as a whole: There was a moderate but significant shortening of TCRB CDR3s in all four CD4+ subsets of Type 1 diabetes patients. The study found that naive, central memory and Treg TCRB repertoires appeared more similar in patients than in healthy donors.

This clone was detected many times. Its target is unknown. Expressed TCRB transcripts were sequenced, since all the RNA that had been isolated was reverse transcribed. TCRdb's copy holds only in-frame clones and misses some; the assay was immunoSEQ multiplex PCR. The sample yields about 190,000 clones, less than 10% seen once. The clonotype originates from a man aged 18 to 29 with type 1 diabetes. The sequenced material came from central memory CD4+ T cells from blood.

In DNA, the CDR3 is TGTGCCTGGACGGACGGGAGCGGCTACATTCAGTACTTC. It is translated as CAWTDGSGYIQYF. The chain couples TRBV30 to TRBJ2-4, with D perhaps matching TRBD2 (6 bases). In germline, CDR1 is GTSNPN, CDR2 SVGIG (reference sequence). This CDR3 comprises 13 residues. Trimming pared 4 bases from V and 8 bases from J, leaving 15 bases between.